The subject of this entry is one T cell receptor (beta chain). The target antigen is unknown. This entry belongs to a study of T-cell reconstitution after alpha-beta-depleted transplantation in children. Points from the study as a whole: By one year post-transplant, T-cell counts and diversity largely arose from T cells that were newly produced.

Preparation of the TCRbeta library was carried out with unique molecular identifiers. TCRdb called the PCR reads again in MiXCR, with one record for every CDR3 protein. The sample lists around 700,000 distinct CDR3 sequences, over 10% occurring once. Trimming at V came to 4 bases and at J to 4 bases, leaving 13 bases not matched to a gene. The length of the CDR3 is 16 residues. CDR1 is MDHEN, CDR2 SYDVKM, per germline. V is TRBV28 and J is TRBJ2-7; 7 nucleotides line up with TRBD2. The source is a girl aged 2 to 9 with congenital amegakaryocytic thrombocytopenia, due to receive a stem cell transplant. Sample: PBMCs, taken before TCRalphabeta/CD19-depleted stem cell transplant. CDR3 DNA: TGTGCCAGCAGTTCCCCCCAGGAGGGAGGGAAGTACGAGCAGTACTTC. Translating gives CASSSPQEGGKYEQYF.